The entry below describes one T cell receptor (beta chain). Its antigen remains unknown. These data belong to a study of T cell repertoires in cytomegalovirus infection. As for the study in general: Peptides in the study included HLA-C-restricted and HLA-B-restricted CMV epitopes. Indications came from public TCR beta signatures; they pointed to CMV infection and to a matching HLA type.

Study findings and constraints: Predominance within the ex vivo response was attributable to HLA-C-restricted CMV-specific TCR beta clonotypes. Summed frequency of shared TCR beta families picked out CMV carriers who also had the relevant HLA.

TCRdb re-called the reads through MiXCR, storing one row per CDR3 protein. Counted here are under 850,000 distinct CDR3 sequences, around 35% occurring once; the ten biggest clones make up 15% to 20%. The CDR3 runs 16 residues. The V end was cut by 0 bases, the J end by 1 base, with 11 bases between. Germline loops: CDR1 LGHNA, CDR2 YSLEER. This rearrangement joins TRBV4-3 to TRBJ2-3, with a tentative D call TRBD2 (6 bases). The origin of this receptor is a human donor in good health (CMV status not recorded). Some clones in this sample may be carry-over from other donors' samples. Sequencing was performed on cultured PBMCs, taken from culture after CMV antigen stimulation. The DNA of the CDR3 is TGCGCCAGCAGCCAAGATCTGCGGGGCGGCACAGATACGCAGTATTTT. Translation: CASSQDLRGGTDTQYF.